The 3 T cell receptor beta chains presented below share a single source sample, sequenced in a study of cytotoxic CD8 clonotypes in ibrutinib-treated CLL (dated by TCRdb to 2020 to 2023). In light of the paper, this sample's time point label describes: roughly 2 years on ibrutinib. Library preparation employed the immunoSEQ multiplex PCR assay. TCRdb provides this immuneACCESS table in a form limited to in-frame rearrangements. Some clones are lacking; in checked studies, under half of them reflect an unresolved V gene, and why the rest are absent is not known. The sample contains 110,000 to 150,000 clones, 60% to 85% of them found a single time. About 5% of the sample is taken by the ten largest. The source was PBMCs, collected after 24 months of ibrutinib treatment. These receptors came from a human donor with chronic lymphocytic leukemia.

This clone was observed a single time. The genes are TRBV10-3 and TRBJ2-1; D unresolved. Trimming shortened V by 2 bases and J by 7 bases, and 9 bases separated the two germline ends. The CDR3 covers 13 residues. CDR1 and CDR2 (germline): ENHRY, SYGVKD. CDR3 loop: CAISERYPNEQFF. The CDR3 DNA is TGTGCCATCAGTGAGCGATACCCGAATGAGCAGTTCTTC.

CDR3 amino acids: CASSPGQGPSTDTQYF. The CDR3 region has the DNA TGTGCCAGCAGTCCAGGACAGGGTCCCAGCACAGATACGCAGTATTTT. The gene calls are TRBV28 and TRBJ2-3, with 8 bases that match TRBD1. J lost 0 bases, V lost 5 bases, and 7 bases had no gene match. The CDR3 runs to 16 residues. CDR1 MDHEN and CDR2 SYDVKM come from the germline V gene.

This rearrangement joins TRBV11-3 to TRBJ2-2; D is ambiguous. Germline V gene data show CDR1 as SGHNT and CDR2 as YENEEA. The CDR3 has 14 residues. Trimming removed 0 bases from V and 8 bases from J, with 10 bases in between. As DNA, the CDR3 is TGTGCCAGCAGCTTAGATATGGCTCCTGGGGAGCTGTTTTTT. Encoded protein: CASSLDMAPGELFF.